This T cell receptor beta chain was sequenced in a study of cytomegalovirus exposure and HLA in healthy donors. The study ran its PCR with 60 Vbeta and 13 Jbeta primers. Sequencing used immunoSEQ multiplex PCR; TCRdb keeps in-frame clones, though not all of them. The table records about 150,000 clones, less than 85% of them present only once. The CDR3 sequence is 14 residues long. V gave up 3 bases and J gave up 4 bases; unmatched junction bases: 1. Germline lookup yields CDR1 MGHRA and CDR2 YSYEKL. The chain uses TRBV4-1 and TRBJ2-3, with 10 nucleotides matching TRBD2. Sequences were obtained from PBMCs. The origin of this receptor is a woman between 45 and 60 years old in good health and CMV-seropositive. The CDR3 loop reads CASSHSGGPDTQYF. CDR3 in DNA: TGCGCCAGCAGCCATAGCGGGGGGCCAGATACGCAGTATTTT.